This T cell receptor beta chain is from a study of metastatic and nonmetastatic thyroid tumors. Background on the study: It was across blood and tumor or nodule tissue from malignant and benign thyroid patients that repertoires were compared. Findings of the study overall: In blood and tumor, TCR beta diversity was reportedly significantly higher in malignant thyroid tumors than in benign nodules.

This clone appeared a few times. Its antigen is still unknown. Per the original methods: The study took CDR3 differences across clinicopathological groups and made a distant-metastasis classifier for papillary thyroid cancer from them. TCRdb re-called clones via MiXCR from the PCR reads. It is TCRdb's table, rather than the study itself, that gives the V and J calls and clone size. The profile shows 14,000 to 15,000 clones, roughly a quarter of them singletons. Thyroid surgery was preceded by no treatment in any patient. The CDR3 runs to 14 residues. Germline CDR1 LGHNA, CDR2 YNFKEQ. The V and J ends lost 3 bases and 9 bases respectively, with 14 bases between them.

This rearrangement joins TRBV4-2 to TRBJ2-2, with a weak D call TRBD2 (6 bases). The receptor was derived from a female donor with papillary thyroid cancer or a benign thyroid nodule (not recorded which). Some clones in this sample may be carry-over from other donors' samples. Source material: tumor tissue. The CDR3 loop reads CASSQGLDAWELFF. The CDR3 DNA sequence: TGTGCCAGCAGCCAGGGACTCGACGCCTGGGAGCTGTTTTTT.